The 26 T cell receptor beta chains reported below all come from one sample, sequenced in a study of neoadjuvant anti-PD-1 for oral cavity cancer. Profiled with immunoSEQ multiplex PCR; TCRdb holds only in-frame clones, not every one. The sample includes around 8,200 clones, 53% seen only once; the top ten take roughly 12%. This material consisted of tumor tissue, taken before nivolumab (anti-PD-1) treatment. These receptors were taken from a person aged 40 to 85 with oral cavity squamous cell carcinoma.

A few counts support this clone. V usage is TRBV2 and J usage is TRBJ2-7; the D is unclear. The germline gives CDR1 SNHLY, CDR2 FYNNEI. Trimming stripped 8 bases from V and 5 bases from J, with 10 bases between. The CDR3 loop spans 11 amino acids. The CDR3 sequence: CASATWNEQYF. DNA of the CDR3: TGTGCCAGCGCCACTTGGAACGAGCAGTACTTC.

This chain connects TRBV14 to TRBJ2-5; D ambiguous. The CDR3 has 13 amino acids. Trimming pared 6 bases from V and 3 bases from J, leaving 11 bases between. CDR1 and CDR2 (germline): SGHDN, FVKESK. CDR3 nucleotides: TGTGCCAGCAGTATCGGACCTAAAGAGACCCAGTACTTC. Protein sequence: CASSIGPKETQYF.

By frequency in the sample, this clone is large. The rearrangement uses TRBV7-3 and TRBJ2-3; no reliable D call. The CDR3 is 13 residues long. In germline, CDR1 is SGHTA, CDR2 FQGTGA. The V and J ends lost 2 bases and 2 bases respectively, with 5 bases between them. The CDR3 loop reads CASSLGYTDTQYF. The CDR3 coding sequence is TGTGCCAGCAGCTTAGGCTACACAGATACGCAGTATTTT.

This clone was seen a few times. The rearrangement links TRBV10-3 to TRBJ2-1; D not resolved. The CDR3 spans 13 residues. Trimming took off 3 bases at V and 4 bases at J, with 7 bases between the two ends. Germline V gives CDR1 ENHRY, CDR2 SYGVKD. CDR3 sequence (DNA): TGTGCCATCAGTGAAATGGTTTACAATGAGCAGTTCTTC. Translation gives CAISEMVYNEQFF.

This chain uses TRBV29-1 with TRBJ2-1; TRBD2 matches at 9 bases. Per germline, CDR1 SQVTM and CDR2 ANQGSEA. The CDR3 has 16 amino acids. V trimming: 3 bases; J trimming: 4 bases; junction bases outside the gene matches: 10. CDR3 nucleotides: TGCAGCGTTGAGTCCCCTCAGCGGGAGGTTTACAATGAGCAGTTCTTC. This sequence encodes CSVESPQREVYNEQFF.

This chain connects TRBV18 to TRBJ1-2; tentatively, D is TRBD1 (5 bases). CDR1 and CDR2 from the germline V gene are KGHSH and LQKENI. Trimming left V 3 bases short and J 0 bases short, with 11 bases between. There are 15 residues in the CDR3. The CDR3 region has the DNA TGTGCCAGCTCACCCGGGGCAGTGACTAACTATGGCTACACCTTC. Its translation: CASSPGAVTNYGYTF. Using reference TRBV18 and TRBJ1-2 for the parts outside the CDR3, the full variable domain is NAGVMQNPRHLVRRRGQEARLRCSPMKGHSHVYWYRQLPEEGLKFMVYLQKENIIDESGMPKERFSAEFPKEGPSILRIQQVVRGDSAAYFCASSPGAVTNYGYTFGSGTRLTVV.

This clone was seen only a few times. The chain combines TRBV5-1 with TRBJ1-1; no clear D gene. Germline V CDR1 and CDR2: SGHRS, YFSETQ. V lost 0 bases and J 1 base, leaving 10 bases between the germline ends. The CDR3 covers 15 residues. DNA of the CDR3: TGCGCCAGCAGCTTGGAGCAGGTTGGGAACACTGAAGCTTTCTTT. It specifies CASSLEQVGNTEAFF.

This chain links TRBV19 with TRBJ1-2, with D possibly matching TRBD1 (6 bases). V was shortened by 3 bases and J by 0 bases, with 11 bases between the two germline ends. Germline V gene data show CDR1 as LNHDA and CDR2 as SQIVND (reference sequence). The CDR3 runs to 15 residues. CDR3: CASSIRDNANYGYTF. CDR3 nucleotide sequence: TGTGCCAGTAGTATCCGGGACAACGCTAACTATGGCTACACCTTC.

By proportion, this clone is hyperexpanded. Additional DNA sequences in this sample encode the identical CDR3. This chain links TRBV7-9 with TRBJ2-7; tentative D call: TRBD2 (6 bases). The CDR3 extends over 14 amino acids. Germline V gene lookup returns CDR1 SEHNR and CDR2 FQNEAQ (reference sequence). The germline V and J ends were trimmed by 5 bases and 2 bases, with 13 bases remaining between them. This CDR3 is CASSPRDWTYEQYF. The CDR3 DNA reads as TGTGCCAGCAGCCCCAGGGACTGGACCTACGAGCAGTACTTC.

J is TRBJ1-5 and V is TRBV19, with no clear D. V lost 3 bases, J lost 7 bases, and 13 bases lay in between. CDR3 length equals 14 residues. The germline V gene has CDR1 LNHDA and CDR2 SQIVND (reference sequence). The CDR3 reads CASSIWGDEQPQHF. The CDR3 bases are TGTGCCAGTAGTATTTGGGGAGATGAACAGCCCCAGCATTTT.

J is TRBJ1-5 and V is TRBV19, with D perhaps TRBD1 (6 bases). CDR1 LNHDA and CDR2 SQIVND come from the germline V gene (reference sequence). V was trimmed by 4 bases and J by 6 bases, leaving 13 bases between them. The CDR3 covers 14 residues. Here the CDR3 DNA reads TGTGCCAGTAGTACAGGGGTTCGGGGTCAGCCCCAGCATTTT. It codes for CASSTGVRGQPQHF.

The chain has TRBV7-9 and TRBJ2-1, with D perhaps TRBD2 (7 bases). From germline, CDR1 is SEHNR and CDR2 FQNEAQ (reference sequence). V was cut by 0 bases and J by 5 bases, with 8 bases left in between. This CDR3 comprises 14 residues. The CDR3 region has the DNA TGTGCCAGCAGCTTAGCAGGGGGGGACAATGAGCAGTTCTTC. Its protein is CASSLAGGDNEQFF.

This clone has more than one count but fewer than ten. The rearrangement links TRBV4-1 to TRBJ2-1; D is perhaps TRBD1 or TRBD2 (7 bases each). From germline, CDR1 is MGHRA and CDR2 YSYEKL. V dropped 0 bases and J dropped 6 bases, with 15 bases sitting between them. The CDR3 is made up of 16 amino acids. CDR3 loop: CASSQEGGGWGNEQFF. CDR3 coding DNA: TGCGCCAGCAGCCAAGAGGGAGGGGGCTGGGGCAATGAGCAGTTCTTC.

The CDR3 sequence: CASSKQGPTSLMNTEAFF. For the CDR3, the DNA is TGTGCCAGTAGTAAACAGGGACCAACGAGCCTTATGAACACTGAAGCTTTCTTT. This chain uses TRBV19 with TRBJ1-1, with a possible D match to TRBD1 (6 bases). CDR3 length equals 18 residues. With 4 bases removed from V and 0 bases from J, the gap between germline ends came to 21 bases. CDR1 and CDR2 (germline): LNHDA, SQIVND (reference sequence).

In its sample, this clone was seen a few times. The chain couples TRBV28 to TRBJ1-1; a possible D gene is TRBD1 (6 bases). The V end was cut by 7 bases, the J end by 4 bases, with 16 bases between. Germline V gene lookup returns CDR1 MDHEN and CDR2 SYDVKM. The CDR3 consists of 14 residues. The CDR3 DNA reads TGTGCCAGCAAGCCGGCAGGGGCCTCCACTGAAGCTTTCTTT. Its translation is CASKPAGASTEAFF.

The genes are TRBV19 and TRBJ2-3; 11 nucleotides match TRBD2. Trimming cost V 4 bases and J 2 bases; bases outside gene matches: 5. The CDR3 loop spans 16 amino acids. Germline CDR1 is LNHDA and CDR2 is SQIVND (reference sequence). This CDR3 is CASSTGLAGLTDTQYF. DNA of the CDR3: TGTGCCAGTAGTACAGGACTAGCGGGTCTCACAGATACGCAGTATTTT.

This chain links TRBV25-1 with TRBJ2-5; possible D gene TRBD1, 5 bases. This CDR3 region has 13 residues. V lost 4 bases to trimming and J lost 5 bases, with 11 bases between them. Germline CDR1 MGHDK, CDR2 SYGVNS. The CDR3 region is CASSGGTRETQYF. The CDR3, as DNA: TGTGCCAGCAGTGGGGGCACCAGGGAGACCCAGTACTTC.

The table lists this clone with a few counts. The J gene is TRBJ2-7, the V gene TRBV7-9; D unresolved. V was clipped by 5 bases and J by 6 bases, with 14 bases between them. Germline values: CDR1 SEHNR, CDR2 FQNEAQ (reference sequence). The CDR3 length is 13 residues. The CDR3 loop is CASSIMRMGEQYF. In DNA form, the CDR3 reads TGTGCCAGCAGCATTATGAGAATGGGCGAGCAGTACTTC.

This chain joins TRBV28 and TRBJ2-1; 7 bases are a match to TRBD2. Germline V gives CDR1 MDHEN, CDR2 SYDVKM. This CDR3 spans 16 amino acids. V gave up 4 bases and J gave up 0 bases; unmatched junction bases: 6. DNA of the CDR3: TGTGCCAGCAGTTCTTATAGCGGGTACTCCTACAATGAGCAGTTCTTC. This gives the protein CASSSYSGYSYNEQFF. The full variable domain, its missing parts supplied by reference TRBV28 and TRBJ2-1, is DVKVTQSSRYLVKRTGEKVFLECVQDMDHENMFWYRQDPGLGLRLIYFSYDVKMKEKGDIPEGYSVSREKKERFSLILESASTNQTSMYLCASSSYSGYSYNEQFFGPGTRLTVL.

The chain has TRBV13 and TRBJ2-1, with unresolved D. The CDR3 has 15 residues. The V end lost 0 bases, the J end lost 7 bases, and 13 bases lay between the germline ends. The germline V gene encodes CDR1 PRHDT and CDR2 FYEKMQ (reference sequence). CDR3 bases: TGTGCCAGCAGCTTAGGCCTGGGCAGCCTAAATGAGCAGTTCTTC. Its translation is CASSLGLGSLNEQFF.

This clone is labeled large. The J gene is TRBJ2-7, the V gene TRBV7-9, with a tentative D call TRBD2 (5 bases). The length of the CDR3 is 14 residues. Germline-derived CDR1 and CDR2 are SEHNR and FQNEAQ (reference sequence). V lost 4 bases to trimming and J lost 2 bases, with 12 bases between them. The CDR3 reads CASSSKDFTYEQYF. DNA of the CDR3: TGTGCCAGCAGCTCAAAGGACTTTACCTACGAGCAGTACTTC. Using reference TRBV7-9 and TRBJ2-7 for the parts outside the CDR3, the full variable domain is DTGVSQNPRHKITKRGQNVTFRCDPISEHNRLYWYRQTLGQGPEFLTYFQNEAQLEKSRLLSDRFSAERPKGSFSTLEIQRTEQGDSAMYLCASSSKDFTYEQYFGPGTRLTVT.

This clone was recorded only once. This chain connects TRBV18 to TRBJ2-1; D perhaps matches TRBD1 (5 bases). CDR1 is KGHSH, CDR2 LQKENI, per germline. Deletions cut 5 bases from V and 4 bases from J, with 18 bases between. The CDR3 sequence is 16 residues long. CDR3 region: CASSNYKQVGYNEQFF. The DNA for the CDR3 is TGTGCCAGCTCAAATTATAAACAGGTCGGGTACAATGAGCAGTTCTTC.

CDR3 coding DNA: TGTGCCAGCAGCTCCGCCCGACAGGGACCCACAGATACGCAGTATTTT. Residues: CASSSARQGPTDTQYF. This chain links TRBV7-2 with TRBJ2-3, with 7 bases matching TRBD1. With 4 bases clipped from V and 2 bases from J, the junction kept 9 bases outside the gene matches. This CDR3 has 16 amino acids. Germline assignment: CDR1 SGHTA and CDR2 FQGNSA.

J is TRBJ2-1 and V is TRBV6-6, with D unclear. Germline V gives CDR1 MNHNY, CDR2 SVGAGI (reference sequence). The length of the CDR3 is 14 residues. V was shortened by 5 bases and J by 5 bases, with 13 bases between the two germline ends. The CDR3, as DNA: TGTGCCAGCAGTCCAAATGGGCCCCACAATGAGCAGTTCTTC. Protein: CASSPNGPHNEQFF.

V gene TRBV5-5 combines with J gene TRBJ1-5; D remains unclear. Per the germline V gene, CDR1 is SGHKS and CDR2 is YYEKEE (reference sequence). CDR3 length equals 16 residues. Trimming removed 0 bases at V and 0 bases at J, with 10 bases between. The CDR3 reads CASSLDGLYSNQPQHF. Written as DNA, the CDR3 is TGTGCCAGCAGCTTGGATGGACTGTATAGCAATCAGCCCCAGCATTTT.

This chain links TRBV14 with TRBJ2-3; tentative D call: TRBD2 (6 bases). Germline V lookup: CDR1 SGHDN, CDR2 FVKESK. Deletions cut 0 bases from V and 4 bases from J, with 14 bases between. The CDR3 sequence is 16 residues long. The chain's CDR3 is CASSQDFSWGADTQYF. The CDR3 DNA sequence: TGTGCCAGCAGCCAAGATTTTAGCTGGGGGGCAGATACGCAGTATTTT.